This T cell receptor beta chain derives from a study of CD8 T cells in ankylosing spondylitis. Overall study findings and caveats: Enrichment of disease-linked clones was reportedly significant in matched ankylosing spondylitis synovial fluid. As for the disease-linked clones, they showed a CD8+ phenotype and occurred at relatively low frequencies in peripheral blood.

Trimming at V came to 6 bases and at J to 6 bases, leaving 7 bases not matched to a gene. There are 15 residues in the CDR3. The germline V gene has CDR1 MNHNS and CDR2 SASEGT. In making TCR beta libraries, quantitative 5'-RACE with molecular barcodes was used. TCRdb processed the 5' RACE reads anew with MiXCR; each CDR3 protein has one entry. In the table there are under 450,000 distinct CDR3 sequences, about 20% of which are singletons. This clonotype was counted between two and nine times. Its target is not known. This chain joins TRBV6-1 and TRBJ2-3, with 12 bases aligning to TRBD2. The sequenced sample consisted of blood, either unsorted or a sorted T cell fraction (not recorded which). The TCR originated in a male donor with ankylosing spondylitis or in good health (not recorded which). CDR3 nucleotides: TGTGCCAGCAGCCTAGCGGGGGGGCCATGGGATACGCAGTATTTT. Amino acid sequence: CASSLAGGPWDTQYF.